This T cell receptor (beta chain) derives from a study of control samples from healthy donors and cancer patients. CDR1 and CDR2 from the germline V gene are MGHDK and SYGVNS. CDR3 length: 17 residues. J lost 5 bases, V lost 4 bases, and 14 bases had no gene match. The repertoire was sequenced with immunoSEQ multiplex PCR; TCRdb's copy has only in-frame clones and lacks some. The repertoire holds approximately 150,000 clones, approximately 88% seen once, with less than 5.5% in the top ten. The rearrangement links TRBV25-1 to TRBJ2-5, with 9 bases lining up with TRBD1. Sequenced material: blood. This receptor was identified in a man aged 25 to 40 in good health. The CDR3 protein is CASSVGQGVSGRETQYF. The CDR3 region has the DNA TGTGCCAGCAGTGTGGGACAGGGCGTCTCGGGGAGGGAGACCCAGTACTTC.